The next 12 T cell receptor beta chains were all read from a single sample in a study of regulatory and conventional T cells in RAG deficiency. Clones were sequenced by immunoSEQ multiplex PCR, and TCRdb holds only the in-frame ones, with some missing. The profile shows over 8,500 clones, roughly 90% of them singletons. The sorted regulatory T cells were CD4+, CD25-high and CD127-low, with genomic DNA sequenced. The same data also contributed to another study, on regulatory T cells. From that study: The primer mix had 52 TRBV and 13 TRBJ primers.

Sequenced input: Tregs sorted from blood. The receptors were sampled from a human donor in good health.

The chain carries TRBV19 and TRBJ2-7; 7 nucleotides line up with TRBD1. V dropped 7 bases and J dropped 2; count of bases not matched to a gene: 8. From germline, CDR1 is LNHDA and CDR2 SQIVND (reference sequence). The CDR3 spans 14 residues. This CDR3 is CASMGTGQPYEQYF. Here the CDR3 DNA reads TGTGCCAGTATGGGGACGGGACAGCCCTACGAGCAGTACTTC.

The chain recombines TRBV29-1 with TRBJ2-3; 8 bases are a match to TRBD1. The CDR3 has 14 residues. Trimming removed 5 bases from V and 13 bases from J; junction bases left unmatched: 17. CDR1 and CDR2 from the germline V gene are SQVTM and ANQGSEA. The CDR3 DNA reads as TGCAGCGTTCCCGTCCCCCAGGGGGCACCGACAAAGTATTTT. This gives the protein CSVPVPQGAPTKYF.

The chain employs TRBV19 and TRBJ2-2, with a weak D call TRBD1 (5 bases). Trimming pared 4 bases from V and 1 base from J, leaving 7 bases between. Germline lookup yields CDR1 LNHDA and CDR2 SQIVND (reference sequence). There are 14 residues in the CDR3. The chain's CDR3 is CASSRQLNTGELFF. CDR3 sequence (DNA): TGTGCCAGTAGTAGACAGCTGAACACCGGGGAGCTGTTTTTT. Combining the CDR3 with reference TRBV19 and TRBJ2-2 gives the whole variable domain DGGITQSPKYLFRKEGQNVTLSCEQNLNHDAMYWYRQDPGQGLRLIYYSQIVNDFQKGDIAEGYSVSREKKESFPLTVTSAQKNPTAFYLCASSRQLNTGELFFGEGSRLTVL.

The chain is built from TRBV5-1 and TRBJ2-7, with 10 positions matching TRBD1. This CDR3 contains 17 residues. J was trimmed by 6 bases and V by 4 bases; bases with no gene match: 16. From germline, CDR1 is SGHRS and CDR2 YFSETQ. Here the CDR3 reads CASSPSSLPGQGTEQYF. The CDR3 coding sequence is TGCGCCAGCAGCCCCTCATCCTTACCGGGACAGGGGACCGAGCAGTACTTC. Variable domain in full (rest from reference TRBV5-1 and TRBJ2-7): KAGVTQTPRYLIKTRGQQVTLSCSPISGHRSVSWYQQTPGQGLQFLFEYFSETQRNKGNFPGRFSGRQFSNSRSEMNVSTLELGDSALYLCASSPSSLPGQGTEQYFGPGTRLTVT.

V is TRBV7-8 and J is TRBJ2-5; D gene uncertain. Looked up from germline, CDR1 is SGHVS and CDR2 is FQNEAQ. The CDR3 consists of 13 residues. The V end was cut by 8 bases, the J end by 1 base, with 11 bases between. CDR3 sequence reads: CASRRDSQETQYF. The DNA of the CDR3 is TGTGCCAGCCGAAGGGATTCCCAAGAGACCCAGTACTTC.

The chain's CDR3 is CASSPDRAASPLHF. As DNA, the CDR3 is TGCGCCAGCAGTCCGGACAGGGCTGCTTCACCCCTCCACTTT. V gene TRBV10-1 combines with J gene TRBJ1-6, with 8 bases fitting TRBD1. The CDR3 runs to 14 residues. The V segment lost 5 bases and the J segment 9 bases; nucleotides outside the gene matches: 6. CDR1 and CDR2 from the germline V gene are WNHNN and SYGVQD (reference sequence).

The DNA of the CDR3 is TGCGCCAGCAGCTTGGCTTCAGGGGCGGTTAATTCACCCCTCCACTTT. Encoded protein: CASSLASGAVNSPLHF. The V and J genes are TRBV5-1 and TRBJ1-6; possible D gene TRBD1, 6 bases. This CDR3 region has 16 residues. In germline, CDR1 is SGHRS, CDR2 YFSETQ. V was cut by 0 bases and J by 6 bases, with 13 bases left in between.

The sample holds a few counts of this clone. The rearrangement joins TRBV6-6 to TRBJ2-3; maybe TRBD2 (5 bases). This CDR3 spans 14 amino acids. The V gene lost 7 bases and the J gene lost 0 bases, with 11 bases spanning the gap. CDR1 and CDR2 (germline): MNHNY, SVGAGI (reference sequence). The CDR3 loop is CASNGVGSTDTQYF. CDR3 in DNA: TGTGCCAGCAACGGGGTGGGGAGCACAGATACGCAGTATTTT.

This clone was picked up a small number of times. The CDR3 loop reads CASSLVGLGGRAGEQYF. CDR3 nucleotide sequence: TGTGCCAGCAGCTTGGTGGGTTTGGGCGGGAGGGCCGGAGAGCAGTACTTC. V usage is TRBV5-4 and J usage is TRBJ2-7; 9 bases line up with TRBD2. Losses at the gene ends were 0 bases for V and 7 bases for J; bases not matched to a gene: 14. Germline lookup yields CDR1 SGHNT and CDR2 YYREEE (reference sequence). There are 17 residues in the CDR3.

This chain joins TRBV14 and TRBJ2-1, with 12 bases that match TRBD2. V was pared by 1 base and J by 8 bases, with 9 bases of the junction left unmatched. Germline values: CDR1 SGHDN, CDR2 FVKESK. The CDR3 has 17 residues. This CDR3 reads CASSQGLAGVAWYEQFF. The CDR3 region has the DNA TGTGCCAGCAGCCAAGGACTAGCGGGAGTGGCTTGGTATGAGCAGTTCTTC. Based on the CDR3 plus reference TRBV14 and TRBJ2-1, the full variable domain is EAGVTQFPSHSVIEKGQTVTLRCDPISGHDNLYWYRRVMGKEIKFLLHFVKESKQDESGMPNNRFLAERTGGTYSTLKVQPAELEDSGVYFCASSQGLAGVAWYEQFFGPGTRLTVL.

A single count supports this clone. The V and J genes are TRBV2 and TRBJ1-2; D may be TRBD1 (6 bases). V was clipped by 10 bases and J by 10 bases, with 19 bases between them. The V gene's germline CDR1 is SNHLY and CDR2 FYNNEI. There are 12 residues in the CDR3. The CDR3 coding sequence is TGTGCCACCTACAGGGAGGCGATTGCCTACACCTTC. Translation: CATYREAIAYTF.

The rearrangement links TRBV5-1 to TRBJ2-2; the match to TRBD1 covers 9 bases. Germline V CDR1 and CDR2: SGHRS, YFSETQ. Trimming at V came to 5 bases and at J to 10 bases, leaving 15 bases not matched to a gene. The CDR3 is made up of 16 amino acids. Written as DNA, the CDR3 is TGCGCCAGCAGATCGGGCCCCGGGACAGGGCCCGCGGAGCTGTTTTTT. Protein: CASRSGPGTGPAELFF. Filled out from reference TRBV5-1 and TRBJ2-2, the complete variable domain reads KAGVTQTPRYLIKTRGQQVTLSCSPISGHRSVSWYQQTPGQGLQFLFEYFSETQRNKGNFPGRFSGRQFSNSRSEMNVSTLELGDSALYLCASRSGPGTGPAELFFGEGSRLTVL.